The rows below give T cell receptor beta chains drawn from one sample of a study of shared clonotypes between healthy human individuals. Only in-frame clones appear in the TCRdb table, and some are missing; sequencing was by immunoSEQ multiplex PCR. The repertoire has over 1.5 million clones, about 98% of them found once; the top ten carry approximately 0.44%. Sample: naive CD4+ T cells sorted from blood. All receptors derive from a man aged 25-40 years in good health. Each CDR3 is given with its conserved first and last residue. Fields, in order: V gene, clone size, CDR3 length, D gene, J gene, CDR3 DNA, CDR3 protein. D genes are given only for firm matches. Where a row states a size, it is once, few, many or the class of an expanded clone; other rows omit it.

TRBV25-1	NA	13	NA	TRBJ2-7	TGTGCCAGCAGTGTACCCGGGAGATTCGAGCAGTACTTC	CASSVPGRFEQYF
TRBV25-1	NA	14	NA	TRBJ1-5	TGTGCCAGCAGCCAGACGGCGTTTGGTCAGCCCCAGCATTTT	CASSQTAFGQPQHF
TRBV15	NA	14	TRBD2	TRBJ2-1	TGTGCCACCAGCACGAAGCGGGGTTACAATGAGCAGTTCTTC	CATSTKRGYNEQFF
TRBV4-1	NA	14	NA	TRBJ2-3	TGCGCCAGCAGCCAAGATCAGGGACGAGATACGCAGTATTTT	CASSQDQGRDTQYF
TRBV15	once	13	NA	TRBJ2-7	TGTGCCACCAGATGGGGCCCTCACTACGAGCAGTACTTC	CATRWGPHYEQYF
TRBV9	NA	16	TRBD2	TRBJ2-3	TGTGCCAGCAGCGAGGGGGGCGGGAGGCCCACAGATACGCAGTATTTT	CASSEGGGRPTDTQYF
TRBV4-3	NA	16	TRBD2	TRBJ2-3	TGCGCCAGCAGCCAAGATGGGACTAGCGGGGCAGATACGCAGTATTTT	CASSQDGTSGADTQYF
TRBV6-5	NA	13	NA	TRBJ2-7	TGTGCCAGCAGTTATTCCGGACCCGGAGAGCAGTACTTC	CASSYSGPGEQYF
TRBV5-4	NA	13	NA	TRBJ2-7	TGTGCCAGCAGCACCCTCGGCTCCTACGAGCAGTACTTC	CASSTLGSYEQYF
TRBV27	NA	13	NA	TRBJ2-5	TGTGCCAGCAGCCCCACGGGTGTCGAGACCCAGTACTTC	CASSPTGVETQYF
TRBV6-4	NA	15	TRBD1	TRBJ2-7	TGTGCCAGCAGTGCTCTGCCGGGACAGGTAGGCGAGCAGTACTTC	CASSALPGQVGEQYF
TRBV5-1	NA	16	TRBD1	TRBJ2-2	TGCGCCAGCAGCTTTGGACAGGGGGCCTACACCGGGGAGCTGTTTTTT	CASSFGQGAYTGELFF
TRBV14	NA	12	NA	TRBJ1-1	TGTGCCAGCAGCCCTACCGGGACACGAGCTTTCTTT	CASSPTGTRAFF
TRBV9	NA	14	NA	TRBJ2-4	TGTGCCAGCAGCCAAGTATTAACCTCACCTATTCAGTACTTC	CASSQVLTSPIQYF
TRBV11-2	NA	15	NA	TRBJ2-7	TGTGCCAGCAGCTTGTTGGCAACCTCATCCTACGAGCAGTACTTC	CASSLLATSSYEQYF
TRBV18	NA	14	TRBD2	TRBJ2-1	TGTGCCACCACCCTGACTAGCGGGATCTATGAGCAGTTCTTC	CATTLTSGIYEQFF
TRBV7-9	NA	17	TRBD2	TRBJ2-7	TGTGCCAGCAGCCGCTCCGGGACTAGCGGGAGTGGCTACGAGCAGTACTTC	CASSRSGTSGSGYEQYF
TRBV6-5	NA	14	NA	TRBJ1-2	TGTGCCAGCAGTTACATTCAGGACGAACGGGGCTACACCTTC	CASSYIQDERGYTF
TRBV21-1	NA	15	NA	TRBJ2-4	TGTGCCAGCAGCACCCGACTAGCGGGACTGGGGATTCAGTACTTC	CASSTRLAGLGIQYF
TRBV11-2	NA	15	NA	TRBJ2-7	TGTGCCAGCAGGGACGGGACCGTCACTTCGAGGGAGCAGTACTTC	CASRDGTVTSREQYF
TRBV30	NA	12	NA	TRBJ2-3	TGTGCCTGGAGTCTCAAGGTGGATACGCAGTATTTT	CAWSLKVDTQYF
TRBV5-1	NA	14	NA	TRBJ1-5	TGCGCCAGCAGCTCAGGCGGGGTGGGGGGGCCCCAGCATTTT	CASSSGGVGGPQHF
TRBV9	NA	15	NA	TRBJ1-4	TGTGCCAGCAGCGTAGCTTCCGGGACCGTAGAAAAACTGTTTTTT	CASSVASGTVEKLFF
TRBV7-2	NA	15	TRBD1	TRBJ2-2	TGTGCCAGCAGCTTAGCGCCAGGGGGAGACGGGGAGCTGTTTTTT	CASSLAPGGDGELFF
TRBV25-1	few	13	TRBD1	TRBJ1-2	TGTGCCAGCAGTGTTGTAGGACAGGGGGGCTACACCTTC	CASSVVGQGGYTF
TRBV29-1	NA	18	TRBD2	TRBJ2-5	TGCAGCGGGGGGTCAACAGGAACCGGACTAGCGGGAGTTGAGACCCAGTACTTC	CSGGSTGTGLAGVETQYF
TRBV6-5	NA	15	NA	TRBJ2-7	TGTGCCAGCAGTTACGGGGGACCAGCTCGAAACGAGCAGTACTTC	CASSYGGPARNEQYF
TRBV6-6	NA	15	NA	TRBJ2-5	TGTGCCAGCAGTCCCCCCCGAGGGATGGGAGAGACCCAGTACTTC	CASSPPRGMGETQYF
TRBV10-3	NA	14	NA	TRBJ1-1	TGTGCCATCAGACCGGGACCGGTGAACACTGAAGCTTTCTTT	CAIRPGPVNTEAFF
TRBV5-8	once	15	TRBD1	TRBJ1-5	TGTGCCAGCAGTATCGAAAGGGACAGGGACCAGCCCCAGCATTTT	CASSIERDRDQPQHF
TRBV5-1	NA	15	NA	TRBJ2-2	TGCGCCAGCAGCTCGCTGGCAGGGGACACCGGGGAGCTGTTTTTT	CASSSLAGDTGELFF
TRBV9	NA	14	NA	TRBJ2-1	TGTGCCAGCAGCGGCGATGGGGCCTACAATGAGCAGTTCTTC	CASSGDGAYNEQFF
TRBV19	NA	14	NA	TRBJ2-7	TGTGCCAGTAGTACCCCGGGACTCACCCACGAGCAGTACTTC	CASSTPGLTHEQYF
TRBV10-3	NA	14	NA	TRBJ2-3	TGTGCCATCAGAGCTGGGGGGAGCACAGATACGCAGTATTTT	CAIRAGGSTDTQYF
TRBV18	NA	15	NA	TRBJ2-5	TGTGCCAGCTCACCTGTAGCGGCTTTACAAGAGACCCAGTACTTC	CASSPVAALQETQYF
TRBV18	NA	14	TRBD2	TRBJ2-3	TGTGCCAGCTCAATCAAACGGGGGGCAGATACGCAGTATTTT	CASSIKRGADTQYF
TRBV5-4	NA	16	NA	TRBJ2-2	TGTGCCAGCAGCCCGCATTGGGGAAGCGACACCGGGGAGCTGTTTTTT	CASSPHWGSDTGELFF
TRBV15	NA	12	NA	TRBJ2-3	TGTGCCACCAGCAGAGCCGCGGATACGCAGTATTTT	CATSRAADTQYF
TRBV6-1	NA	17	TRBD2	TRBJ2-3	TGTGCCAGCAGTGGCCTTGCGGGGGGAAGCGCCGCAGATACGCAGTATTTT	CASSGLAGGSAADTQYF
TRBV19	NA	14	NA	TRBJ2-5	TGTGCCAGTAGTTCAACAGGGAGGGGGGAGACCCAGTACTTC	CASSSTGRGETQYF
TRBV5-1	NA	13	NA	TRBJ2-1	TGCGCCAGCAGAAGGGAAGTGCGCAATGAGCAGTTCTTC	CASRREVRNEQFF
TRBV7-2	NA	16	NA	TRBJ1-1	TGTGCCAGCAGCTTAGAGGGGGGAGTACTGAACACTGAAGCTTTCTTT	CASSLEGGVLNTEAFF
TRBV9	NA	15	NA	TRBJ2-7	TGTGCCAGCAGCGTAGGGGACTCGCTGCCCTACGAGCAGTACTTC	CASSVGDSLPYEQYF
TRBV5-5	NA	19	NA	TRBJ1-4	TGTGCCAGCAGCTTGAAGGGCCATTCTTTGAAACCAACTAATGAAAAACTGTTTTTT	CASSLKGHSLKPTNEKLFF
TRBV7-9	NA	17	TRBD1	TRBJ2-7	TGTGCCAGCAGCGCAAAGCGACAGGGGGCGCGTATCTACGAGCAGTACTTC	CASSAKRQGARIYEQYF
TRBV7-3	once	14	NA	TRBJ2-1	TGTGCCAGCAGCTCTGGTTGGGACACCGATGAGCAGTTCTTC	CASSSGWDTDEQFF
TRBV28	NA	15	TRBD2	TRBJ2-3	TGTGCCAGCAGTCTGGTTTTAGCGGGAGAGGATACGCAGTATTTT	CASSLVLAGEDTQYF
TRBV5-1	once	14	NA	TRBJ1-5	TGCGCCAGCAGCTTGGGGGACCCCGATCAGCCCCAGCATTTT	CASSLGDPDQPQHF
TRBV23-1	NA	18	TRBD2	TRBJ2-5	TGCGCCAGCAGTTGGGCTAGCGGGAGTCCACCTAACCAAGAGACCCAGTACTTC	CASSWASGSPPNQETQYF
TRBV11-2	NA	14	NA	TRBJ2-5	TGTGCCAGCAGCTTAGGGGGGACCCGAGAGACCCAGTACTTC	CASSLGGTRETQYF
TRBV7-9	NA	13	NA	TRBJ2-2	TGTGCCACCTCAGGGGTTTTTGCCGGGGAGCTGTTTTTT	CATSGVFAGELFF
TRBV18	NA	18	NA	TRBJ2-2	TGTGCCAGCTCACCACCGGTTGGGGCGGGGAAGAACACCGGGGAGCTGTTTTTT	CASSPPVGAGKNTGELFF
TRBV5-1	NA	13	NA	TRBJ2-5	TGCGCCAGCACCCGAGGAAACCAAGAGACCCAGTACTTC	CASTRGNQETQYF
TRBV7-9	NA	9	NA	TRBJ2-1	TGTGCCAGCAGCAATGAGCAGTTCTTC	CASSNEQFF
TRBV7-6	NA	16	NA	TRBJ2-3	TGTGCCAGCAGCTTAGCGCATCAGTCTAGCACAGATACGCAGTATTTT	CASSLAHQSSTDTQYF
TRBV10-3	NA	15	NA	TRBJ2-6	TGTGCCATCAGTGATTTCAGAACTGGGGCCAACGTCCTGACTTTC	CAISDFRTGANVLTF
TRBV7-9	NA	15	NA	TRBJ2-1	TGTGCCAGCACCGAGGAGGGACGCTCCTACAATGAGCAGTTCTTC	CASTEEGRSYNEQFF
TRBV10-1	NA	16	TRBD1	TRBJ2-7	TGCGCCAGCAGTGCGCGGACAGGACCTAGCTCCTACGAGCAGTACTTC	CASSARTGPSSYEQYF